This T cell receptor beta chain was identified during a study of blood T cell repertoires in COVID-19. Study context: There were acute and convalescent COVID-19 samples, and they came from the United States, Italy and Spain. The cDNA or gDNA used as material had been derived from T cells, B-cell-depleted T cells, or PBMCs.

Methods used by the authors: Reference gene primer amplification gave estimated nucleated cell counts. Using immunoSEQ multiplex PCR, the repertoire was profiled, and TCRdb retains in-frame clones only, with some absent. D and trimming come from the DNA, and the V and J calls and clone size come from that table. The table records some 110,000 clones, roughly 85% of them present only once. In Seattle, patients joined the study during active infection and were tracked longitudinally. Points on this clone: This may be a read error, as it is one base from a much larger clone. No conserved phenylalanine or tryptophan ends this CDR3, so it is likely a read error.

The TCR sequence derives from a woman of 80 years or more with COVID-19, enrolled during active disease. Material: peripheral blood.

In DNA, the CDR3 is TGTGCCAGCAGGTCAACAGGGTCTGAAGCTTTCCTT. Its translation: CASRSTGSEAFL. V and J are TRBV28 and TRBJ1-1; a possible D gene is TRBD1 (6 bases). The ends were cut back, 6 bases at V and 6 bases at J, with 11 bases in the middle. CDR1 is MDHEN and CDR2 is SYDVKM in the germline V gene. The CDR3 runs 12 residues.